This T cell receptor beta chain was sequenced for a study of response to subunit inactivated influenza vaccine. Study-level points and caveats: Researchers suggested that each seasonal influenza vaccination recruits few new T cells.

TCRdb itself ran the RT-PCR reads through MiXCR, one entry per CDR3 protein. This sample carries fewer than 550,000 distinct CDR3 sequences, roughly 27% of them seen once, and the ten largest clones take approximately 1.9%. The CDR3 totals 14 residues. Germline V gives CDR1 DFQATT, CDR2 SNEGSKA (reference sequence). Trimming cost V 6 bases and J 0 bases, with 12 bases left between them. Concerning this clonotype: Its antigen is currently unknown.

This TCR derives from a middle-aged man who received an inactivated influenza vaccine. The chain is built from TRBV20-1 and TRBJ1-5; tentative D call: TRBD1 (5 bases). This specimen consisted of CD4+ T cells sorted from PBMCs, obtained approximately 5 days after vaccination. CDR3 amino acids: CSAYPGYSNQPQHF. CDR3 nucleotide sequence: TGCAGTGCCTATCCAGGGTATAGCAATCAGCCCCAGCATTTT.